Here is one TCR beta chain with its context. These data come from a study of blood T cell repertoires in COVID-19. Study information: The United States, Italy and Spain supplied acute and convalescent COVID-19 samples.

Trimming took off 5 bases at V and 3 bases at J, with 15 bases between the two ends. Germline V gene data show CDR1 as MNHEY and CDR2 as SVGAGI. The CDR3 spans 15 residues. Original methodology: Amplification with reference gene primers provided the estimates of nucleated cell counts. Assay used: immunoSEQ multiplex PCR; TCRdb lists only in-frame clones, some missing. The DNA was the basis for D and trimming; V, J and clone size are from that table. The sample lists 30,000 to 40,000 clones; approximately 77% were seen once. The receptor comes from a human donor in a cohort sampled during active COVID-19. Sequences were obtained from peripheral blood. V is TRBV6-5 and J is TRBJ2-3; TRBD2 might be the D (6 bases). The CDR3 DNA sequence: TGTGCCAGCAGTCGAAGCGGGCCCCGGACAGATACGCAGTATTTT. Protein: CASSRSGPRTDTQYF.